This is a list of T cell receptor beta chains from one sample in a study of blood T cells in healthy people across ages. One entry per CDR3 protein results from TCRdb running MiXCR on the 5' RACE reads. The sample lists over 500,000 distinct CDR3 sequences, about 25% occurring once. The same data also contributed to another study, on T cells of mothers and their children.

The sequenced sample was blood. These receptors came from a boy aged 2 to 10 in good health. Both conserved end residues are part of each CDR3. A D gene is named only where the DNA matches it firmly. Size tells how often a clone was seen (once, few, many) or the class of an expanded clone, and some rows leave it out.

v_call	d_call	j_call	clone_size	cdr3_aa	cdr3_nt
TRBV6-1	TRBD2	TRBJ2-7	NA	CASSLDLAEVSVAPYEQYF	TGTGCCAGCAGCCTTGACCTAGCGGAGGTCTCCGTTGCCCCCTACGAGCAGTACTTC
TRBV13	TRBD1	TRBJ2-6	few	CAIETGGSGANVLTF	TGTGCCATCGAGACAGGGGGCTCTGGGGCCAACGTCCTGACTTTC
TRBV12-3/TRBV12-4	NA	TRBJ2-1	many	CASRGGTPRDNEQFF	TGTGCCAGCAGGGGTGGGACTCCCCGTGACAATGAGCAGTTCTTC
TRBV13	NA	TRBJ2-3	NA	CASNHPPNTDTQYF	TGTGCCAGCAACCACCCCCCCAACACAGATACGCAGTATTTT
TRBV20-1	TRBD1	TRBJ1-4	NA	CSAEQGATNEKLFF	TGCAGTGCGGAACAGGGGGCAACTAATGAAAAACTGTTTTTT
TRBV10-1	TRBD1	TRBJ2-7	few	CASSEGTGTYEQYF	TGCGCCAGTAGTGAGGGGACAGGCACCTACGAGCAGTACTTC
TRBV19	NA	TRBJ1-1	NA	CASSPHKPTGTNTEAFF	TGTGCCAGTAGTCCACACAAACCGACAGGAACGAACACTGAAGCTTTCTTT
TRBV12-3/TRBV12-4	NA	TRBJ1-3	many	CASSLSGSGNTIYF	TGTGCCAGCAGTTTATCAGGATCCGGAAACACCATATATTTT
TRBV5-1	NA	TRBJ1-1	NA	CASSGLDPNTEAFF	TGCGCCAGCAGCGGTCTAGACCCTAACACTGAAGCTTTCTTT
TRBV3-1	TRBD1	TRBJ1-3	few	CASSQGQFSGNTIYF	TGTGCCAGCAGCCAGGGACAGTTCTCTGGAAACACCATATATTTT
TRBV20-1	NA	TRBJ2-7	NA	CNARDGSGGSYEQYF	TGCAATGCTAGGGACGGGAGTGGGGGCTCCTACGAGCAGTACTTC
TRBV20-1	TRBD1	TRBJ2-7	NA	CSARIGAGGLNEQYF	TGCAGTGCTAGGATAGGGGCAGGGGGCCTCAACGAGCAGTACTTC
TRBV20-1	TRBD2	TRBJ2-5	once	CSAHLPGLAGGQYQETQYF	TGCAGTGCCCACTTACCGGGACTAGCGGGGGGGCAGTACCAAGAGACCCAGTACTTC
TRBV7-2	NA	TRBJ2-1	few	CASSPDSGAYNEQFF	TGTGCCAGCAGCCCCGACAGTGGCGCCTACAATGAGCAGTTCTTC
TRBV30	NA	TRBJ1-1	NA	CAWRSDRHTEAFF	TGTGCCTGGAGGTCAGACAGACACACTGAAGCTTTCTTT
TRBV5-5	NA	TRBJ2-3	few	CASSLDGWQGLTDTQYF	TGTGCCAGCAGCTTGGACGGATGGCAGGGGTTAACAGATACGCAGTATTTT